One sample yielded the 25 T cell receptor beta chains listed below, sequenced in a study of identical twins. TCRdb re-called the 5' RACE reads with MiXCR, one entry per CDR3 protein. The table shows hundreds of thousands of distinct CDR3 sequences, with over 13% occurring only once. The sequencing input was memory (CD45RO+) T cells sorted from blood. These receptors all stem from a woman under 30 in good health.

V is TRBV13 and J is TRBJ2-2; D is unclear. CDR1 PRHDT and CDR2 FYEKMQ come from the germline V gene (reference sequence). The CDR3 sequence is 12 residues long. The V and J ends lost 2 bases and 8 bases respectively, with 6 bases between them. DNA for the CDR3: TGTGCCAGCAGCTTATTGGAGGGGGAGCTGTTTTTT. Residues: CASSLLEGELFF.

V is TRBV18 and J is TRBJ2-1; 12 bases are a match to TRBD2. Unmatched junction bases numbered 11, after V lost 4 bases and J lost 10 bases. The V gene's germline CDR1 is KGHSH and CDR2 LQKENI. The CDR3 is 16 amino acids. The CDR3 DNA reads TGTGCCAGCTCACTCACGCTAGCGGGAGGGCCGGAAGAGCAGTTCTTC. Protein: CASSLTLAGGPEEQFF.

This clonotype was seen only a few times. In nucleotides, the CDR3 is TGTGCCAGCAGCTTACAGGGGAGGGATGAGCAGTTCTTC. It encodes CASSLQGRDEQFF. The rearrangement links TRBV7-9 to TRBJ2-1, with D possibly TRBD2 on 7 matching bases. The CDR3 totals 13 residues. V lost 2 bases, J lost 8 bases, and 10 bases lay in between. Germline V gene sequence: CDR1 SEHNR, CDR2 FQNEAQ (reference sequence).

The gene calls are TRBV9 and TRBJ2-1, with 9 bases matching TRBD2. The germline CDR1 and CDR2 sequences are SGDLS and YYNGEE. The CDR3 sequence is 15 residues long. The V segment lost 6 bases and the J segment 5 bases; nucleotides outside the gene matches: 9. CDR3 protein: CASNKISGRDNEQFF. The CDR3 bases are TGTGCCAGCAACAAAATTAGCGGGAGAGACAATGAGCAGTTCTTC.

This sequence joins TRBV27 and TRBJ1-2; possible D gene TRBD1, 6 bases. The germline CDR1 and CDR2 sequences are MNHEY and SMNVEV (reference sequence). This CDR3 is built from 14 residues. V dropped 7 bases and J dropped 4 bases, with 16 bases sitting between them. The CDR3 loop is CASMRSGTLYGYTF. The CDR3 bases are TGTGCCAGCATGAGATCCGGGACACTCTATGGCTACACCTTC.

This rearrangement joins TRBV25-1 to TRBJ2-7, with D possibly being TRBD2 (5 bases). V was clipped by 6 bases and J by 4 bases, with 25 bases between them. The CDR3 has 17 amino acids. Germline CDR1 and CDR2: MGHDK and SYGVNS. The CDR3 reads CASRKWLEAALPYEQYF. CDR3 coding DNA: TGTGCCAGCAGAAAGTGGTTAGAAGCGGCTCTCCCTTACGAGCAGTACTTC.

Ten or more counts support this clonotype. The chain uses TRBV7-2 and TRBJ1-6; the D gene is possibly TRBD1 (5 bases). Germline loops: CDR1 SGHTA, CDR2 FQGNSA. CDR3 size: 13 residues. V lost 2 bases and J lost 10, with 9 bases in between. DNA for the CDR3: TGTGCCAGCAGCTTACAGGGAGAATCACCCCTCCACTTT. Translation gives CASSLQGESPLHF.

This clonotype showed up just a few times. The genes are TRBV5-5 and TRBJ2-7, with D possibly called TRBD1 or TRBD2 (5 bases each). V gave up 0 bases and J gave up 5 bases, with 12 bases separating them. The CDR3 covers 14 residues. Germline CDR1 reads SGHKS; CDR2 reads YYEKEE (reference sequence). The CDR3 sequence: CASSLDGTTDEQYF. CDR3 coding DNA: TGTGCCAGCAGCTTGGACGGGACGACCGACGAGCAGTACTTC.

This clonotype has ten or more counts. The V call is TRBV10-3, the J call TRBJ2-1; 9 nucleotides match TRBD2. This CDR3 has 15 residues. Germline assignment: CDR1 ENHRY and CDR2 SYGVKD. V dropped 2 bases and J dropped 9; count of bases not matched to a gene: 8. For the CDR3, the DNA is TGTGCCATCAGTGAGCGGGCTAGCGGGAACAGTGAGCAGTTCTTC. Amino acid sequence: CAISERASGNSEQFF.

This clonotype was recorded a few times. The V and J genes are TRBV6-2 or TRBV6-3 and TRBJ1-1; 7 nucleotides align to TRBD1. CDR3 length: 15 residues. Losses at the gene ends were 7 bases for V and 1 base for J; bases not matched to a gene: 9. The germline CDR1 and CDR2 sequences are MNHEY and SVGEGT. The chain's CDR3 is CASTLQGRTNTEAFF. DNA for the CDR3: TGTGCCAGCACCCTACAGGGGAGGACGAACACTGAAGCTTTCTTT.

This clonotype turned up a few times. This chain joins TRBV4-3 and TRBJ1-6; D may be TRBD1 (5 bases). CDR1 and CDR2 (germline): LGHNA, YSLEER. This CDR3 is 16 amino acids long. Trimming cost V 0 bases and J 9 bases, with 15 bases left between them. The DNA for the CDR3 is TGCGCCAGCAGCCAAGATTCGTCAGGGAGCGGTTCACCCCTCCACTTT. As protein: CASSQDSSGSGSPLHF.

This clonotype was detected ten times or more. The chain employs TRBV12-3 or TRBV12-4 and TRBJ1-2; D is perhaps TRBD1 (6 bases). The V end was cut by 4 bases, the J end by 8 bases, with 14 bases between. This CDR3 has 13 amino acids. The CDR3 sequence is CASSSWGLEGYTF. CDR3 nucleotides: TGTGCCAGCAGTTCGTGGGGGCTTGAAGGCTACACCTTC.

This clonotype showed up just a few times. The V and J genes are TRBV27 and TRBJ2-1; D is uncertain. There are 13 residues in the CDR3. Trimming left V 11 bases short and J 5 bases short, with 16 bases between. Germline CDR1 reads MNHEY; CDR2 reads SMNVEV (reference sequence). CDR3 in DNA: TGTGCCTCCGCCTCACATTCCGACAATGAGCAGTTCTTC. Its translation: CASASHSDNEQFF.

The rearrangement links TRBV2 to TRBJ2-2, with D possibly being TRBD1 (6 bases). The CDR3 runs to 15 residues. With 3 bases removed from V and 1 base from J, the gap between germline ends came to 9 bases. Germline lookup yields CDR1 SNHLY and CDR2 FYNNEI. The CDR3 coding sequence is TGTGCCAGCAGTGAGACAGGACGGAACACCGGGGAGCTGTTTTTT. It is translated as CASSETGRNTGELFF.

The CDR3 region is CASRRTQGLYEQFF. The CDR3 DNA follows: TGTGCCAGCAGAAGAACCCAGGGCTTGTATGAGCAGTTCTTC. The rearrangement joins TRBV6-1 to TRBJ2-1, with a tentative D call TRBD1 (5 bases). With 6 bases removed from V and 8 bases from J, the gap between germline ends came to 17 bases. Looked up from germline, CDR1 is MNHNS and CDR2 is SASEGT. The CDR3 sequence is 14 residues long.

The chain recombines TRBV5-1 with TRBJ1-2; the match to TRBD1 covers 7 bases. Germline trimming cut 3 bases from V and 4 bases from J; bases unmatched to any gene: 6. This CDR3 is built from 14 residues. CDR1 is SGHRS, CDR2 YFSETQ, per germline. The CDR3 is CASSSKDRFYGYTF. CDR3 DNA: TGCGCCAGCAGCTCAAAGGACAGGTTCTATGGCTACACCTTC.

The CDR3 DNA follows: TGTGCCAGCAGCCCGACTAGCGGGATCCGCGATGAGCAGTTCTTC. As protein: CASSPTSGIRDEQFF. The gene calls are TRBV7-2 and TRBJ2-1; TRBD2 matches at 11 bases. From germline, CDR1 is SGHTA and CDR2 FQGNSA. V trimming: 5 bases; J trimming: 8 bases; junction bases outside the gene matches: 8. The CDR3 consists of 15 residues. Full variable domain (rest looked up from reference TRBV7-2 and TRBJ2-1): GAGVSQSPSNKVTEKGKDVELRCDPISGHTALYWYRQSLGQGLEFLIYFQGNSAPDKSGLPSDRFSAERTGGSVSTLTIQRTQQEDSAVYLCASSPTSGIRDEQFFGPGTRLTVL.

There are a few counts of this clonotype. V is TRBV12-3 or TRBV12-4 and J is TRBJ1-1, with 7 positions matching TRBD1. V was clipped by 5 bases and J by 1 base; unmatched bases: 4. The CDR3 spans 14 residues. CDR3 coding DNA: TGTGCCAGCAGTAGGACAGGAACGAACACTGAAGCTTTCTTT. This gives the protein CASSRTGTNTEAFF.

The chain combines TRBV20-1 with TRBJ2-1; D remains ambiguous. The CDR3 consists of 16 residues. V was pared by 0 bases and J by 7 bases, with 19 bases between. CDR1 is DFQATT and CDR2 is SNEGSKA in the germline V gene (reference sequence). The CDR3 nucleotides are TGCAGTGCTAGAGATCGACGGATATCTATAGGGAATGAGCAGTTCTTC. It translates to CSARDRRISIGNEQFF.

The chain is built from TRBV20-1 and TRBJ2-1; no firm D call. Germline CDR1 reads DFQATT; CDR2 reads SNEGSKA (reference sequence). Trimming took 6 bases from V and 4 from J, leaving 4 bases between them. This CDR3 has 10 residues. CDR3 nucleotide sequence: TGCAGTGCCGGTTACAATGAGCAGTTCTTC. This translates into CSAGYNEQFF.

This clonotype has at least ten counts. This rearrangement joins TRBV3-1 to TRBJ1-4; the D gene is possibly TRBD1 (5 bases). V lost 4 bases and J 0 bases, leaving 9 bases between the germline ends. Germline lookup yields CDR1 LGHDT and CDR2 YNNKEL (reference sequence). There are 15 residues in the CDR3. The CDR3 sequence is CASSPTDATNEKLFF. The CDR3 region has the DNA TGTGCCAGCAGCCCGACAGACGCAACTAATGAAAAACTGTTTTTT.

The chain combines TRBV3-1 with TRBJ2-5, with a weak D call TRBD2 (5 bases). The CDR3 totals 12 residues. CDR1 is LGHDT, CDR2 YNNKEL, per germline (reference sequence). Trimming stripped 1 base from V and 6 bases from J, with 6 bases between. CDR3 amino acids: CASSQGGKTQYF. The CDR3 bases are TGTGCCAGCAGCCAAGGAGGGAAGACCCAGTACTTC.

This clonotype occurred a few times. The CDR3 DNA follows: TGTGCCAGCAGCTCACAGGGAAAAGGGGGCTCCTATAATTCACCCCTCCACTTT. This encodes CASSSQGKGGSYNSPLHF. V gene TRBV11-1 combines with J gene TRBJ1-6; TRBD1 is a possible D gene (6 bases). Trimming left V 4 bases short and J 0 bases short, with 16 bases between. The V gene's germline CDR1 is SGHAT and CDR2 FQDESV (reference sequence). The CDR3 sequence is 18 residues long.

V is TRBV15 and J is TRBJ2-1; 8 bases are a match to TRBD2. The V and J ends lost 5 bases and 2 bases, in that order; junction bases with no gene match: 11. Germline lookup yields CDR1 LNHNV and CDR2 YYDKDF (reference sequence). There are 17 residues in the CDR3. CDR3 loop: CATSPSGELAAYNEQFF. The CDR3 nucleotides are TGTGCCACCAGCCCCTCCGGCGAACTAGCGGCCTACAATGAGCAGTTCTTC.

There are a few counts of this clonotype. The rearrangement joins TRBV5-1 to TRBJ2-2; TRBD2 agrees at 11 bases. With V trimmed by 0 bases and J by 6 bases, 4 bases remained unmatched. CDR1 and CDR2 from the germline V gene are SGHRS and YFSETQ. This CDR3 contains 16 residues. The CDR3 here is CASSLALAGAPGELFF. CDR3 coding DNA: TGCGCCAGCAGCTTGGCACTAGCGGGAGCCCCCGGGGAGCTGTTTTTT.